A selection of T cell receptor beta chains follows, all from one sample in a study of PD-1 blockade in classical Hodgkin lymphoma. Only in-frame clones appear in the TCRdb table, and some are missing; sequencing was by immunoSEQ multiplex PCR. The sample holds about 94,000 clones; roughly nine tenths are singletons and the top ten take over 8.5%. The material sequenced was peripheral blood mononuclear cells (PBMCs), taken before the second cycle of nivolumab. These receptors all come from a human donor with classical Hodgkin lymphoma. CDR3s include the opening cysteine and the closing phenylalanine or tryptophan. The order of the fields is D gene, clone size, V gene, J gene, CDR3 DNA, CDR3 protein. The D gene is left open where the match is weak. The size of a clone is reported for some rows only, either as once, few or many, or as a class for expanded clones.

-,-,TRBV5-4,TRBJ2-1,TGTGCCAGCAGCTTGGCCTGGACTAATGAGCAGTTCTTC,CASSLAWTNEQFF
-,-,TRBV15,TRBJ2-5,TGTGCCACCAGCAGGGGGTCAGAGACCCAGTACTTC,CATSRGSETQYF
-,-,TRBV19,TRBJ2-2,TGTGCCAGTACCCTTTGGAGGGTGGCGGGCACCGGGGAGCTGTTTTTT,CASTLWRVAGTGELFF
-,-,TRBV12-1,TRBJ1-4,TGTGCCAGCAGCTTTGTCGGGACGAAAACTAATGAAAAACTGTTTTTT,CASSFVGTKTNEKLFF
TRBD2,-,TRBV30,TRBJ2-1,TGTGCCTGGAGTGACCCGATCGGGATGGGCGGGAGCTGGTACAATGAGCAGTTCTTC,CAWSDPIGMGGSWYNEQFF
-,-,TRBV4-1,TRBJ2-1,TGCGCCAGCAGCCAAGAAACCGCGATAGGTGAGCAGTTCTTC,CASSQETAIGEQFF
-,-,TRBV5-1,TRBJ2-3,TGCGCCAGCAGCTTACTGACAGGCCCCGATACGCAGTATTTT,CASSLLTGPDTQYF
-,-,TRBV2,TRBJ2-7,TGTGCCAGCAGTGAAGAACTTTCGGGGGAGCAGTACTTC,CASSEELSGEQYF
TRBD2,-,TRBV29-1,TRBJ2-1,TGCAGCGTAATAGCGGGGGTCGAGTTCTTC,CSVIAGVEFF
-,-,TRBV6-1,TRBJ2-7,TGTGCCAGCACGTCAGGCTATTCCTACGAGCAGTACTTC,CASTSGYSYEQYF
TRBD2,-,TRBV5-1,TRBJ2-2,TGCGCCAGCCGACTTGGACTAGCGGAGAATTCGAACACCGGGGAGCTGTTTTTT,CASRLGLAENSNTGELFF
-,-,TRBV2,TRBJ2-1,TGTGCCAGCAGTTTACTAGCTAACAATGAGCAGTTCTTC,CASSLLANNEQFF
-,-,TRBV18,TRBJ1-3,TGTGCCAGCTCAGGCTCGGGGGAAACCTCTGGAAACACCATATATTTT,CASSGSGETSGNTIYF
-,-,TRBV6-1,TRBJ2-7,TGTGCCAGCAGTGAAAACAGTCCCTACGAGCAGTACTTC,CASSENSPYEQYF
TRBD2,-,TRBV19,TRBJ2-3,TGTGCCAGTAGCCCAACTACTAGCGGGACCGCAGATACGCAGTATTTT,CASSPTTSGTADTQYF
TRBD1,few,TRBV11-2,TRBJ2-1,TGTGCCAGCAGCTTAGGACAGGGGGCGTGGAATGAGCAGTTCTTC,CASSLGQGAWNEQFF
TRBD2,-,TRBV28,TRBJ2-1,TGTGCCAGCAGTGTTATTAGCGGGAGGAGAAATGAGCAGTTCTTC,CASSVISGRRNEQFF
-,-,TRBV4-1,TRBJ2-1,TGCGCCAGCAGCCAAGGGGCGTCGGTCGAGCAGTTCTTC,CASSQGASVEQFF
-,-,TRBV19,TRBJ1-5,TGTGCCAGTAGTATGCACAGAACCAATCAGCCCCAGCATTTT,CASSMHRTNQPQHF
TRBD1,-,TRBV27,TRBJ2-7,TGTGCCAGCAGAGGTTGGGACAGACCTCCCTACGAGCAGTACTTC,CASRGWDRPPYEQYF
TRBD2,-,TRBV4-1,TRBJ2-1,TGCGCCAGCAGCCAAGATGCGAGCGGGAGTCTTGAGCAGTTCTTC,CASSQDASGSLEQFF
TRBD2,-,TRBV7-8,TRBJ2-2,TGTGCCAGCAGCCCCCTAAGGGGTCTCACTAGCGGGGTTACGAACACCGGGGAGCTGTTTTTT,CASSPLRGLTSGVTNTGELFF
-,-,TRBV13,TRBJ2-7,TGTGCCAGCAGCCCTGAAGACCGCGGCAACGAGCAGTACTTC,CASSPEDRGNEQYF
-,-,TRBV5-1,TRBJ2-6,TGCGCCAGCAGCTTTGACTCTGGGGCCAACGTCCTGACTTTC,CASSFDSGANVLTF
-,-,TRBV5-4,TRBJ1-4,TGTGCCACCAGGACAGCTTATAATGAAAAACTGTTTTTT,CATRTAYNEKLFF
-,-,TRBV19,TRBJ2-1,TGTGCCAGTAGTACTACCTCCTACAATGAGCAGTTCTTC,CASSTTSYNEQFF
-,-,TRBV29-1,TRBJ1-3,TGCAGCGTGGACAGCGAAGGAAACACCATATATTTT,CSVDSEGNTIYF
-,-,TRBV14,TRBJ2-5,TGTGCCAGCAGACCGGGTTCCGGCTGGGAGACCCAGTACTTC,CASRPGSGWETQYF
TRBD2,-,TRBV27,TRBJ2-7,TGTGCCAGCAGCATAGCGGGAGAGTCTTACGAGCAGTACTTC,CASSIAGESYEQYF
TRBD2,-,TRBV5-6,TRBJ2-1,TGTGCCAGCAGCTCAAATCGGGGGGGTGAGCAGTTCTTC,CASSSNRGGEQFF
-,-,TRBV28,TRBJ1-4,TGTGCCAGCAGTTTGGTCGGAAAACTGTTTTTT,CASSLVGKLFF